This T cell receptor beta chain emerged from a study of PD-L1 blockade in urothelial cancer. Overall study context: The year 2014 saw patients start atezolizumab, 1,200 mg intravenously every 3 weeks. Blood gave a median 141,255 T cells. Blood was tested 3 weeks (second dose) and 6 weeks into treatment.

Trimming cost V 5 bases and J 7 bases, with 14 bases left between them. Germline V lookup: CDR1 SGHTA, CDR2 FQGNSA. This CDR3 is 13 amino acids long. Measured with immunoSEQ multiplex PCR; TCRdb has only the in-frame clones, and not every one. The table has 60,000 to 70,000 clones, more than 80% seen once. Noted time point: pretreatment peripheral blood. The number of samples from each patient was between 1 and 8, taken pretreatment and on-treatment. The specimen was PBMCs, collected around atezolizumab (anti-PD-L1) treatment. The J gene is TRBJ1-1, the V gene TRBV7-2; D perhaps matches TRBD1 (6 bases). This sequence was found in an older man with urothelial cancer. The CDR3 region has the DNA TGTGCCAGCAGCCTCCCGACGGACAGTGAAGCTTTCTTT. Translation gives CASSLPTDSEAFF. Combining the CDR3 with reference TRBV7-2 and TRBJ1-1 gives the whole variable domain GAGVSQSPSNKVTEKGKDVELRCDPISGHTALYWYRQSLGQGLEFLIYFQGNSAPDKSGLPSDRFSAERTGGSVSTLTIQRTQQEDSAVYLCASSLPTDSEAFFGQGTRLTVV.